Given below is one T cell receptor (beta chain) in context. The sample belongs to a study of blood T cell repertoires in COVID-19. Produced via immunoSEQ multiplex PCR; TCRdb's table is partial and in-frame only. Of about 140,000 clones detected, roughly 89% appear once; the ten largest clones hold 2.5% to 3%. The clonotype was recovered from a man aged 55 to 69 with active or convalescent COVID-19. The specimen sequenced was peripheral blood.

The CDR3 sequence is CASSVEAGGDGYTF. The CDR3 nucleotides read TGTGCCAGCAGCGTAGAGGCAGGGGGTGATGGCTACACCTTC. The chain carries TRBV9 and TRBJ1-2, with TRBD1 identical over 7 bases. The CDR3 consists of 14 residues. The V gene's germline CDR1 is SGDLS and CDR2 YYNGEE. The V and J ends lost 0 bases and 6 bases, in that order; junction bases with no gene match: 5.